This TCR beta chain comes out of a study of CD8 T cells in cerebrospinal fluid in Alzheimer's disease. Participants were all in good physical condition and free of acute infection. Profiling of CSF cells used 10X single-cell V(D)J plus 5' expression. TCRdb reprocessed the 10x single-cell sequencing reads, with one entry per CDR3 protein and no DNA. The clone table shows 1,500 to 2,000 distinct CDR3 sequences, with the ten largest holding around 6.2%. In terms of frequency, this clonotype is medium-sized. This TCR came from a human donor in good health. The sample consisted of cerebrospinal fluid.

Here the CDR3 reads CASSIDWDTQYF. The chain uses TRBV19 and TRBJ2-3. Per the germline V gene, CDR1 is LNHDA and CDR2 is SQIVND (reference sequence). This CDR3 has 12 amino acids.